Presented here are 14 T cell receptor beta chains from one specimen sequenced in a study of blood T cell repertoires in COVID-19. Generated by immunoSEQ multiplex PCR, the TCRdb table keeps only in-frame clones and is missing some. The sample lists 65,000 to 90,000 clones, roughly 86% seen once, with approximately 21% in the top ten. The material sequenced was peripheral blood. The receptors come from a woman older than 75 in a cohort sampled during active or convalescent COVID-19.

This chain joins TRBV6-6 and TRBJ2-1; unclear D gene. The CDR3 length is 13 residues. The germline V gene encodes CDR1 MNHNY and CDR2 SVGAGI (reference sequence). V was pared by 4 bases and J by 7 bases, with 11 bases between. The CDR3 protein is CASSFSGVNEQFF. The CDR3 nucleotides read TGTGCCAGCAGTTTCTCGGGCGTGAATGAGCAGTTCTTC.

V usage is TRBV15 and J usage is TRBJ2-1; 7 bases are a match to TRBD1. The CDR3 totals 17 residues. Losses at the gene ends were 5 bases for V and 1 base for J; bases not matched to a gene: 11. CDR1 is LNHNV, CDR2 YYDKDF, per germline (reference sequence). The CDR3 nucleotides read TGTGCCACCAGCCCACACCAAGGGGGCGGTTCCTACAATGAGCAGTTCTTC. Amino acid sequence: CATSPHQGGGSYNEQFF.

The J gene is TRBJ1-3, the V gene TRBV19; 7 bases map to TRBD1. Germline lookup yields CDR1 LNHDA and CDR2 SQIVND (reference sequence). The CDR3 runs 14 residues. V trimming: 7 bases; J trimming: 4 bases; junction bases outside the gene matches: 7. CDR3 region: CASTGTAAGNTIYF. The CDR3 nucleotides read TGTGCCAGTACAGGGACAGCGGCGGGAAACACCATATATTTT.

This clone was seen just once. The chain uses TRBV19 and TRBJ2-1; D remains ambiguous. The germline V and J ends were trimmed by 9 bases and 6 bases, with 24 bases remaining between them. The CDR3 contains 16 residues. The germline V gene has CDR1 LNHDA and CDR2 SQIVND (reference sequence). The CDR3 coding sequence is TGTGCCAGCCCCGAGCATGGAGAAGATCCCTGCAATGAGCAGTTCTTC. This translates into CASPEHGEDPCNEQFF.

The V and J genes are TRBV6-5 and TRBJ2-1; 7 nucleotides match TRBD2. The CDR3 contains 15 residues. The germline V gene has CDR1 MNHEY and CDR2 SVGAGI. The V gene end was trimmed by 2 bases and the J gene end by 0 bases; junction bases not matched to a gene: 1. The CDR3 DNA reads TGTGCCAGCAGTTACACTAGCGACTCCTACAATGAGCAGTTCTTC. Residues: CASSYTSDSYNEQFF.

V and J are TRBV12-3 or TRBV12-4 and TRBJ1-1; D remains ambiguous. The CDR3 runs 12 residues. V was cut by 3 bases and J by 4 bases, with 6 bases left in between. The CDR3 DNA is TGTGCCAGCAGTTTCTACGGCACTGAAGCTTTCTTT. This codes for CASSFYGTEAFF.

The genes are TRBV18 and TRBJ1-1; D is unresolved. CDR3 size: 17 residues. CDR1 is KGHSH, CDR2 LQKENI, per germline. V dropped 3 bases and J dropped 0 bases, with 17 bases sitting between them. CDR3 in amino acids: CASSPPNPLVMNTEAFF. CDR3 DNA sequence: TGTGCCAGCTCACCGCCTAACCCTTTGGTCATGAACACTGAAGCTTTCTTT.

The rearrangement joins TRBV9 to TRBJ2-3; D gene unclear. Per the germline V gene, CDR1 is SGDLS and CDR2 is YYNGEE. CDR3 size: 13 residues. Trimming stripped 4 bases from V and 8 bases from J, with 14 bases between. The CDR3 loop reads CASSPTQVGTQYF. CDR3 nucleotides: TGTGCCAGCAGCCCTACGCAAGTCGGTACGCAGTATTTT.

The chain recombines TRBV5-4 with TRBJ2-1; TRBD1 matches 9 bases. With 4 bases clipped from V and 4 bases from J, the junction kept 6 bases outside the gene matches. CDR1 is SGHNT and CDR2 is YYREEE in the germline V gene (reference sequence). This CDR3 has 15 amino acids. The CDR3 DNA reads TGTGCCAGCAGCCCGGGACAGGGCGAATACAATGAGCAGTTCTTC. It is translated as CASSPGQGEYNEQFF.

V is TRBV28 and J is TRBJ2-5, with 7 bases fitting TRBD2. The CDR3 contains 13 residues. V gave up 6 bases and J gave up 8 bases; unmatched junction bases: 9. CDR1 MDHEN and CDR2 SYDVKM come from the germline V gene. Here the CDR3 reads CASRSGTTPTQYF. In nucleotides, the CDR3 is TGTGCCAGCAGGAGCGGGACTACTCCTACCCAGTACTTC. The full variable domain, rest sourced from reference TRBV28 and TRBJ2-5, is DVKVTQSSRYLVKRTGEKVFLECVQDMDHENMFWYRQDPGLGLRLIYFSYDVKMKEKGDIPEGYSVSREKKERFSLILESASTNQTSMYLCASRSGTTPTQYFGPGTRLLVL.

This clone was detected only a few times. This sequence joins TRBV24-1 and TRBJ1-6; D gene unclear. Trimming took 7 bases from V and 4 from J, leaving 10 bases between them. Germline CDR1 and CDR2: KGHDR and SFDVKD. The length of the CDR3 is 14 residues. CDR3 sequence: CATSADGYNSPLHF. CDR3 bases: TGTGCCACCAGCGCTGACGGGTATAATTCACCCCTCCACTTT.

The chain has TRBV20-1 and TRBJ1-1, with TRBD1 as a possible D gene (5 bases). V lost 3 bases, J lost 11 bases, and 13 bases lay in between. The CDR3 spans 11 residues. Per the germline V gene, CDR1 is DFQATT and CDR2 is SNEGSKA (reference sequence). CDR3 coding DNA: TGCAGTGCTAGGGTCCAGGGAATTGCTTTCTTT. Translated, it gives CSARVQGIAFF.

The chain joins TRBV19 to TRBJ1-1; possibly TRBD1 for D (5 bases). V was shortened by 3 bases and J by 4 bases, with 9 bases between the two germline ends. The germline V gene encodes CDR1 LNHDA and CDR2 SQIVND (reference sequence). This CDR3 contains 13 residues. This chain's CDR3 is CASSISQGTEAFF. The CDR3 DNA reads TGTGCCAGTAGTATTTCGCAGGGCACTGAAGCTTTCTTT.

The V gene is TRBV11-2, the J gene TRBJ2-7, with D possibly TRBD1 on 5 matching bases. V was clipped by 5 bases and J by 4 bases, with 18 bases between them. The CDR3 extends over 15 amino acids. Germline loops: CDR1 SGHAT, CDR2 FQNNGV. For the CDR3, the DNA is TGTGCCAGCAGCAATCCGAGGTGGGGCAGGTACGAGCAGTACTTC. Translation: CASSNPRWGRYEQYF.